This T cell receptor beta chain was recorded in a study of human T cells and chemical hapten exposure (dated by TCRdb to about 2021). A note on the overall study: For sensitization, 2% DPC in acetone was applied to a 2 cm by 2 cm area of upper inner arm skin. Most of the patients in the cohort were female, and the cohort covered alopecia areata with under or over 50% scalp involvement, alopecia totalis and alopecia universalis. Weekly therapeutic DPC doses were additionally applied to the scalp of patients throughout the roughly 24-week study period. Patch testing was performed on the upper back with Finn chambers containing 0.01% DPC, and the patch tests were scored after 6 days according to International Contact Dermatitis Research Group standards. Peripheral blood TCR repertoire changes were tracked in vivo in alopecia patients during primary and secondary sensitization to the hapten diphenylcyclopropenone (DPC). Blood samples were taken from patients before sensitization (week 0) and then at 2, 6 and about 24 weeks after DPC sensitization. Blood for TCR sequencing was provided by twenty-nine alopecia patients at one to four time points (pre-sensitization, 2, 6 and 24 weeks). Libraries were combined into a pool for sequencing, and differences in TCR yield between samples came mainly from small differences in library volumes within the pool.

What the time point label conveys for this sample: pre-sensitization, week 0. Read against the paper, the sample's treatment or condition label means: therapeutic diphenylcyclopropenone sensitization with weekly scalp DPC. At every patch-test visit, the blood draw took place before the patch test was put on. Eligible patients were aged 18 to 70, diagnosed with alopecia, deemed suitable for DPC therapy, and excluded if pregnant. Total RNA was isolated from unfractionated whole blood collected in Tempus Blood RNA tubes. On this clonotype: Its antigen is currently not known. Nothing much larger sits one base from this clone, and base qualities are not available.

The paper's findings and limits, for the study overall: Compared with pre-sensitization or healthy control sets, expanded TCRs formed significantly more large CDR3 similarity clusters, which is consistent with antigen-driven responses. DPC sensitization did not change the number of TCRs with a frequency above 1 in 1000, and there was no evidence of changes in global repertoire structure. Alopecia, a presumed autoimmune disease, was present in all patients, so the immune response of the patients might differ from that of healthy individuals. Repeated subsampling changed both the strength of the expansion versus patch-test correlation and the threshold at which the correlation became significant. The number of PT1 expanded TCRs positively correlated with patch test score, significant at thresholds 8, 16 and 32 but not 4.

Receptor libraries were prepared by RACE. The instrument given in TCRdb is NextSeq 500. During library preparation, unique molecular identifiers were attached to individual cDNA molecules so that TCRs could be counted in a quantitative, reproducible way. Both TCR alpha and TCR beta chains were sequenced from each blood RNA sample. As for how the authors treated the data: A median of approximately 96,000 TCRs per sample was observed, with a range of about 20,000 to 750,000. V, J and CDR3 annotation of the TCR reads was performed with the Decombinator software suite. Every sample was subsampled to the same number of TCRs (28,000) for the PS versus PT1 abundance plots. Expanded TCRs were defined as absent before sensitization and observed at least eight times at the 2-week time point. In-frame beta chains were kept once TCRdb had trimmed the public reads at Q25 with fastp and called clones with MiXCR. Rows with a matching CDR3 protein are joined into one entry that keeps the most common DNA and genes. Clone size and V and J calls follow TCRdb, not the original study. This sample gives some 400,000 distinct CDR3 sequences in total; 5% to 6.5% of them show up just once. 2.6% of the sample is taken by the ten largest.

This receptor was identified in a woman aged 45-60 years with alopecia areata. Some clones in this sample may be carry-over from other donors' samples. The input for sequencing was whole blood, taken in connection with sensitization to the hapten diphenylcyclopropenone (DPC).

In nucleotide form, the sequence is TGCGCCAGCAAGCATGGGGGCCGGAACACTGAAGCTTTCTTT. It codes for CASKHGGRNTEAFF. The sequence is built from TRBV5-1 and TRBJ1-1, and perhaps TRBD1 as D gene, on 6 matching bases. V is shortened by 6 bases, J by 1 base, and the region joining them spans 13 bases. Including the terminal cysteine and phenylalanine, the CDR3 comprises 14 residues. Of the read, only the CDR3 DNA is kept; its 42 bases are in frame from base 1. CDR1 and CDR2 are read off the germline V gene as SGHRS and YFSETQ.